Sequencing of this T cell receptor beta chain was carried out in a study of blood T cell repertoires in COVID-19. Whole-study context: COVID-19 samples collected from the United States, Italy and Spain covered acute and convalescent phases. PBMCs, B-cell-depleted T cells, or T cells provided the cDNA or gDNA that made up the material.

Germline V gene lookup returns CDR1 MNHEY and CDR2 SVGAGI. J lost 2 bases, V lost 0 bases, and 2 bases had no gene match. The CDR3 covers 16 residues. Assay: immunoSEQ multiplex PCR; the TCRdb copy retains only in-frame clones and omits some. The data show approximately 460,000 clones, with approximately 92% seen just once and roughly 0.92% held by the top ten. This clone was counted a single time. What was sequenced was peripheral blood. The clonotype was recovered from a man between 18 and 35 years old with COVID-19, enrolled during active disease. The V and J genes are TRBV6-5 and TRBJ2-1, with 9 bases matching TRBD2. CDR3 sequence reads: CASSYSQREAYNEQFF. CDR3 sequence (DNA): TGTGCCAGCAGTTACTCACAGCGGGAGGCCTACAATGAGCAGTTCTTC.